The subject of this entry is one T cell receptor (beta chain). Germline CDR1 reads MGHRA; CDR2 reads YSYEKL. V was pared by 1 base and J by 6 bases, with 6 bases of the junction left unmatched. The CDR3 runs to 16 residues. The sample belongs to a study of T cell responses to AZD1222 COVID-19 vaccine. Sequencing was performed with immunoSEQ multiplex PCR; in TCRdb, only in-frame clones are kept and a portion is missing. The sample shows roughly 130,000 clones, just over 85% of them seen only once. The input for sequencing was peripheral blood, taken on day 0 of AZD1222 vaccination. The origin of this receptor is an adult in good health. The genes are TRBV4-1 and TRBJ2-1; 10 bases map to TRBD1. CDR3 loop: CASSQGVGQGFNEQFF. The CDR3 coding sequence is TGCGCCAGCAGCCAAGGGGTGGGACAGGGGTTCAATGAGCAGTTCTTC.